The sequence of this TCR beta chain was determined in a study of shared clonotypes between healthy human individuals. The CDR3 consists of 14 residues. Germline CDR1 is LNHDA and CDR2 is SQIVND (reference sequence). V lost 7 bases and J 8 bases, leaving 19 bases between the germline ends. Sequencing used immunoSEQ multiplex PCR; TCRdb keeps in-frame clones, though not all of them. The sample includes approximately 1,500,000 clones, 95% to 99% seen only once; the top ten take roughly 0.4%. The J gene is TRBJ2-3, the V gene TRBV19; unclear D gene. The receptor comes from a man aged 25 to 45 in good health. Sequences were obtained from naive CD4+ T cells sorted from blood. Stated subset: CD45RA+ positively selected. This CDR3 is CASMLDPGMGTQYF. CDR3 coding DNA: TGTGCCAGTATGTTGGACCCCGGAATGGGTACGCAGTATTTT.